This TCR beta chain stems from a study of regulatory T cells in long-lasting Graves disease. The CDR3 sequence is 18 residues long. Germline-derived CDR1 and CDR2 are LNHDA and SQIVND (reference sequence). V trimming: 4 bases; J trimming: 0 bases; junction bases outside the gene matches: 10. About this clonotype: The antigen is undetermined.

Study conclusions and caveats: The number of shared public clonotypes was higher in persistent patients (fewer than 3,000) than new patients (about 910). Persistent disease showed a preference for TRBV28, TRBJ1-2 and TRBJ2-5.

Through Arm-PCR of CDR3 regions and iRepertoire HTBI primers, TCR beta libraries were built. From the multiplex PCR reads, TCRdb called clonotypes with MiXCR, one entry per CDR3 protein. Of fewer than 450,000 distinct CDR3 sequences in the sample, roughly 20% were seen once. As for time point: persistent/refractory GD, antithyroid drugs over 5 years with positive TRAb. The authors made the TCR library using RNA they extracted from PBMCs. The EDTA tubes were filled with nine milliliters of drawn peripheral blood. Sequencing used peripheral blood mononuclear cells (PBMCs), obtained when the disease was refractory, from a patient treated with antithyroid drugs. This receptor was identified in a female donor with Graves disease. This chain connects TRBV19 to TRBJ1-1; TRBD1 matches 11 bases. In DNA form, the CDR3 reads TGTGCCAGTAGTAGCCCAGCCGGGACAGGGGGAATGAACACTGAAGCTTTCTTT. It specifies CASSSPAGTGGMNTEAFF.